What follows are 17 T cell receptor beta chains derived from one specimen sequenced in a study of identical twins. TCRdb itself ran the 5' RACE reads through MiXCR, one entry per CDR3 protein. Of about 530,000 distinct CDR3 sequences listed, around 22% are singletons. This sample was also put to use in a study of yellow fever vaccine responses in identical twins.

The sample comprised CD4+ T cells sorted from blood. The receptors were gathered from a woman in her late teens or twenties in good health.

The chain uses TRBV12-3 or TRBV12-4 and TRBJ2-1; 8 bases are a match to TRBD2. The CDR3 sequence is 15 residues long. The V segment lost 5 bases and the J segment 7 bases; nucleotides outside the gene matches: 10. CDR3: CASSPPGTRGNEQFF. The CDR3 DNA follows: TGTGCCAGCAGTCCCCCCGGGACTAGGGGGAATGAGCAGTTCTTC.

This chain uses TRBV24-1 with TRBJ2-1, with D possibly matching TRBD1 (5 bases). Per germline, CDR1 KGHDR and CDR2 SFDVKD. The CDR3 runs 17 residues. Deletions cut 2 bases from V and 0 bases from J, with 13 bases between. This CDR3 reads CATSDWGGISSYNEQFF. The DNA for the CDR3 is TGTGCCACCAGTGATTGGGGCGGCATAAGCTCCTACAATGAGCAGTTCTTC.

The J gene is TRBJ2-7, the V gene TRBV5-1, with D unclear. Trimming pared 0 bases from V and 5 bases from J, leaving 6 bases between. The germline CDR1 and CDR2 sequences are SGHRS and YFSETQ. The CDR3 is 12 amino acids. CDR3 loop: CASSLVSDEQYF. For the CDR3, the DNA is TGCGCCAGCAGCTTGGTTTCGGACGAGCAGTACTTC.

The chain couples TRBV5-4 to TRBJ2-1; D unresolved. The CDR3 is made up of 16 amino acids. The germline gives CDR1 SGHNT, CDR2 YYREEE (reference sequence). The germline V and J ends were trimmed by 1 base and 4 bases, with 15 bases remaining between them. The CDR3 coding sequence is TGTGCCAGCAGCTTGAGTCCGATCCTACCATACAATGAGCAGTTCTTC. It translates to CASSLSPILPYNEQFF.

This clonotype was seen more than once but under ten times. The genes are TRBV5-1 and TRBJ2-1, with 10 bases aligning to TRBD2. The V gene's germline CDR1 is SGHRS and CDR2 YFSETQ. With 3 bases clipped from V and 7 bases from J, the junction kept 7 bases outside the gene matches. CDR3 size: 15 residues. The CDR3 sequence: CASSSIAGGQNEQFF. The CDR3 region has the DNA TGCGCCAGCAGCTCGATAGCGGGGGGCCAAAATGAGCAGTTCTTC.

The chain couples TRBV12-3 or TRBV12-4 to TRBJ2-1; D possibly matches TRBD1 or TRBD2 (5 bases each). This CDR3 spans 13 amino acids. Trimming pared 7 bases from V and 6 bases from J, leaving 13 bases between. CDR3 residues: CASTPGTFNEQFF. The CDR3 nucleotides read TGTGCCAGCACCCCCGGGACCTTCAATGAGCAGTTCTTC.

This clonotype was detected only a few times. The rearrangement uses TRBV28 and TRBJ2-1; D not certain. The CDR3 is 15 residues long. The V gene's germline CDR1 is MDHEN and CDR2 SYDVKM. V lost 3 bases, J lost 1 base, and 10 bases lay in between. The CDR3 sequence is CASSLSSASYNEQFF. DNA of the CDR3: TGTGCCAGCAGTTTGTCCAGCGCTTCCTACAATGAGCAGTTCTTC.

This clonotype appeared many times. The chain recombines TRBV7-8 with TRBJ1-5; maybe TRBD1 (5 bases). In germline, CDR1 is SGHVS, CDR2 FQNEAQ. This CDR3 region has 15 residues. The V and J ends lost 4 bases and 7 bases respectively, with 17 bases between them. CDR3 DNA sequence: TGTGCCAGCAGCTCCGTGGGAGGGGAGGGACAGCCCCAGCATTTT. Translated: CASSSVGGEGQPQHF.

This clonotype was detected a few times. The chain has TRBV5-6 and TRBJ1-3, with D unresolved. This CDR3 region has 17 residues. Between the trimmed V and J ends, which lost 2 bases and 0 bases, there was a span of 15 bases. Germline CDR1 and CDR2: SGHDT and YYEEEE. The CDR3 spells CASSFGDGVNSGNTIYF. CDR3 DNA: TGTGCCAGCAGCTTTGGAGATGGTGTGAACTCTGGAAACACCATATATTTT.

The chain combines TRBV3-1 with TRBJ1-1; D might be TRBD1 (6 bases). Germline V lookup: CDR1 LGHDT, CDR2 YNNKEL (reference sequence). The CDR3 length is 15 residues. The V end was cut by 4 bases, the J end by 1 base, with 13 bases between. The CDR3 DNA reads as TGTGCCAGCAGCCGAGGAGGGGGGGCGAACACTGAAGCTTTCTTT. Its protein is CASSRGGGANTEAFF.

A few counts support this clonotype. The rearrangement uses TRBV6-2 or TRBV6-3 and TRBJ2-7; 7 nucleotides match TRBD2. Trimming at V came to 6 bases and at J to 1 base, leaving 9 bases not matched to a gene. The CDR3 loop spans 15 amino acids. Germline loops: CDR1 MNHEY, CDR2 SVGEGT. The CDR3 nucleotides read TGTGCCAGCAGCTTATCTAGCGGCACGTCCTACGAGCAGTACTTC. Its protein is CASSLSSGTSYEQYF.

This clonotype was detected a few times. The rearrangement joins TRBV5-5 to TRBJ2-2, with D perhaps given as TRBD1 or TRBD2 (5 bases each). V lost 1 base, J lost 6 bases, and 13 bases lay in between. The CDR3 runs 15 residues. Per the germline V gene, CDR1 is SGHKS and CDR2 is YYEKEE (reference sequence). CDR3 bases: TGTGCCAGCAGCTTGCTGGGGGTGGTGGCCGGGGAGCTGTTTTTT. Its protein is CASSLLGVVAGELFF. Full variable domain (rest looked up from reference TRBV5-5 and TRBJ2-2): DAGVTQSPTHLIKTRGQQVTLRCSPISGHKSVSWYQQVLGQGPQFIFQYYEKEERGRGNFPDRFSARQFPNYSSELNVNALLLGDSALYLCASSLLGVVAGELFFGEGSRLTVL.

The gene calls are TRBV6-2 or TRBV6-3 and TRBJ2-7, with 8 nucleotides matching TRBD1. Germline V gene lookup returns CDR1 MNHEY and CDR2 SVGEGT. The length of the CDR3 is 14 residues. V shed 6 bases and J 6 bases; nucleotides not matched to a gene: 10. The CDR3 nucleotides read TGTGCCAGCAGCCCCCGGACAGGGTTCGGCGAGCAGTACGTC. Its protein product is CASSPRTGFGEQYV.

V usage is TRBV2 and J usage is TRBJ2-2; 7 nucleotides line up with TRBD1. There are 17 residues in the CDR3. Unmatched junction bases numbered 14, after V lost 7 bases and J lost 3 bases. Germline V gene sequence: CDR1 SNHLY, CDR2 FYNNEI. CDR3 coding DNA: TGTGCCAGCACTGGCATGGGACAGCGATTCGACACCGGGGAGCTGTTTTTT. Residues: CASTGMGQRFDTGELFF. The full variable domain, with the rest looked up from reference TRBV2 and TRBJ2-2, is EPEVTQTPSHQVTQMGQEVILRCVPISNHLYFYWYRQILGQKVEFLVSFYNNEISEKSEIFDDQFSVERPDGSNFTLKIRSTKLEDSAMYFCASTGMGQRFDTGELFFGEGSRLTVL.

This chain links TRBV7-8 with TRBJ2-7; D gene ambiguous. Germline CDR1 and CDR2: SGHVS and FQNEAQ. CDR3 size: 15 residues. V lost 1 base to trimming and J lost 3 bases, with 13 bases between them. For the CDR3, the DNA is TGTGCCAGCAGCTTAGAGGAAACGAAGCACTACGAGCAGTACGTC. Amino acid sequence: CASSLEETKHYEQYV.

This rearrangement joins TRBV5-1 to TRBJ2-3; D remains ambiguous. This CDR3 spans 13 amino acids. Germline values: CDR1 SGHRS, CDR2 YFSETQ. Between the trimmed V and J ends, which lost 2 bases and 4 bases, there was a span of 8 bases. CDR3 loop: CASSLINSDTQYF. CDR3 in DNA: TGCGCCAGCAGCTTAATAAATTCAGATACGCAGTATTTT.

The chain recombines TRBV5-1 with TRBJ2-2, with TRBD2 matching over 9 bases. This CDR3 has 14 residues. The ends lost 6 bases at V and 3 bases at J; junction bases unmatched: 3. Looked up from germline, CDR1 is SGHRS and CDR2 is YFSETQ. CDR3 nucleotides: TGCGCCAGCAATCTAGCGGGGTACACCGGGGAGCTGTTTTTT. Amino acids: CASNLAGYTGELFF.